This T cell receptor (beta chain) is from a study of cytomegalovirus exposure and HLA in healthy donors. The study's findings and limits: Most TCR sequences were seen very rarely across donors, but some public TCRs occurred in many.

Profiling relied on immunoSEQ multiplex PCR, and the TCRdb table lists in-frame clones only, not all of them. The sample comprises 95,000 to 150,000 clones, under 90% of which are singletons, and 2.1% rests with the top ten. As concerns this clone: Antigen specificity is unknown.

Germline lookup yields CDR1 MNHNY and CDR2 SVGAGI (reference sequence). The CDR3 spans 14 residues. Trimming pared 6 bases from V and 5 bases from J, leaving 16 bases between. This sequence was found in a woman younger than 45 in good health and CMV-seronegative. The chain couples TRBV6-6 to TRBJ1-1, with D unresolved. Sequenced input: PBMCs. The CDR3 loop is CASRPPRGRTEAFF. In nucleotides, the CDR3 is TGTGCCAGCAGGCCCCCTCGCGGGAGGACTGAAGCTTTCTTT.